The sequence of this TCR beta chain was determined in a study of T cell responses to AZD1222 COVID-19 vaccine. The overall study: Pooling of second doses given at about 4 or about 12 weeks was done. The study, taken as a whole, reports: Clonal diversity was possibly underestimated, and white British individuals and females predominated among donors.

Notes on this clone: No antigen is known for it.

The data were produced by immunoSEQ multiplex PCR, yet TCRdb's version contains in-frame clones alone and is incomplete. This sample carries about 160,000 clones, 85% to 90% of them seen once, and the ten largest clones take more than 5.5%. Sequenced here: peripheral blood, sampled on day 0 of AZD1222 vaccination. This clonotype was sampled from an adult in good health.

The chain's CDR3 is CASSPRGSGTEAFF. Written as DNA, the CDR3 is TGTGCCAGCAGCCCCAGGGGAAGTGGCACTGAAGCTTTCTTT. The rearrangement uses TRBV5-6 and TRBJ1-1; D might be TRBD1 (6 bases). Germline V gene sequence: CDR1 SGHDT, CDR2 YYEEEE. The CDR3 runs to 14 residues. The V gene lost 4 bases and the J gene lost 4 bases, with 14 bases spanning the gap.